This paragraph covers one T cell receptor (beta chain) sequence. These data come from a study of identical twins. Via MiXCR, TCRdb re-called the 5' RACE reads, giving one row per CDR3 protein. The table shows around 1.7 million distinct CDR3 sequences, with less than 35% occurring only once. V lost 3 bases and J 11 bases, leaving 19 bases between the germline ends. CDR3 length equals 14 residues. Germline CDR1 and CDR2: PRHDT and FYEKMQ (reference sequence). The chain has TRBV13 and TRBJ2-5; perhaps D is TRBD1 or TRBD2 (5 bases each). The sample taken for sequencing was cord blood. The receptor comes from a newborn girl in good health. In DNA, the CDR3 is TGTGCCAGCAGCTTGAGACAGCGGTACTACGGGCAGTACTTC. The encoded protein is CASSLRQRYYGQYF.